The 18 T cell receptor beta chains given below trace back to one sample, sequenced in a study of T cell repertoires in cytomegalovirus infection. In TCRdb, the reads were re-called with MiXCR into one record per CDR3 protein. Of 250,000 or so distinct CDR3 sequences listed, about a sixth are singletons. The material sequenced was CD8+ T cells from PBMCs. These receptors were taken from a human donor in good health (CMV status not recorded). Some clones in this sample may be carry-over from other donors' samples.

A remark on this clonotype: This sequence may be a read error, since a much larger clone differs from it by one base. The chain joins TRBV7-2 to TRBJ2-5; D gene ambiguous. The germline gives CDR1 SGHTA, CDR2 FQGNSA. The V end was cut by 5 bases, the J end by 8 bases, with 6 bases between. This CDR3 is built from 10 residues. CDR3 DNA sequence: TGTGCCAGCAGCAAAGTTACCCAGTACTTC. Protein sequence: CASSKVTQYF.

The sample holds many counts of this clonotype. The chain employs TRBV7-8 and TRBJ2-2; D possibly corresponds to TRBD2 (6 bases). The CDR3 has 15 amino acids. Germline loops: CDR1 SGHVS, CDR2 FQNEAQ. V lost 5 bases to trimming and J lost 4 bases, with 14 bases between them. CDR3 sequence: CASSPPTGGTGELFF. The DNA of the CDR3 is TGTGCCAGCAGCCCACCGACCGGGGGCACCGGGGAGCTGTTTTTT. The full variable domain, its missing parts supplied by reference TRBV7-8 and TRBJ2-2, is GAGVSQSPRYKVAKRGQDVALRCDPISGHVSLFWYQQALGQGPEFLTYFQNEAQLDKSGLPSDRFFAERPEGSVSTLKIQRTQQEDSAVYLCASSPPTGGTGELFFGEGSRLTVL.

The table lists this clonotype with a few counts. CDR3 nucleotide sequence: TGCAGTGCTAGAGACTACAGCTATACGCAGTATTTT. Encoded protein: CSARDYSYTQYF. The V call is TRBV20-1, the J call TRBJ2-3; D remains ambiguous. Germline V gene lookup returns CDR1 DFQATT and CDR2 SNEGSKA (reference sequence). The CDR3 loop spans 12 amino acids. Trimming took off 0 bases at V and 7 bases at J, with 8 bases between the two ends.

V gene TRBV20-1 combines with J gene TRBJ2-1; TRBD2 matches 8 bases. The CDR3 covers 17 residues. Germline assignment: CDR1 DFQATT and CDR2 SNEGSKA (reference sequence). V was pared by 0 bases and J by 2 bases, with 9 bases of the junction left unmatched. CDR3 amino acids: CSARDPGGWVPYNEQFF. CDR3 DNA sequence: TGCAGTGCTAGAGATCCGGGGGGGTGGGTTCCCTACAATGAGCAGTTCTTC.

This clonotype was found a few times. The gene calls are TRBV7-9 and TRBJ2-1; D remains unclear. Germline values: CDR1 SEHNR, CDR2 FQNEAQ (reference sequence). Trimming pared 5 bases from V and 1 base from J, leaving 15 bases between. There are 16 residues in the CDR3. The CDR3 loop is CASSPSLRDSYNEQFF. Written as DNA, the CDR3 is TGTGCCAGCAGCCCAAGTCTAAGGGATTCCTACAATGAGCAGTTCTTC.

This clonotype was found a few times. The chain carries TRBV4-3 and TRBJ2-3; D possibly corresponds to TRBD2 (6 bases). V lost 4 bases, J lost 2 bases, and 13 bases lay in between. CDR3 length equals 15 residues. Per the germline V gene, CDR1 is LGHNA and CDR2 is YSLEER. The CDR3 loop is CASSLRDLITDTQYF. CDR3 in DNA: TGCGCCAGCAGCCTCCGGGACTTAATCACAGATACGCAGTATTTT.

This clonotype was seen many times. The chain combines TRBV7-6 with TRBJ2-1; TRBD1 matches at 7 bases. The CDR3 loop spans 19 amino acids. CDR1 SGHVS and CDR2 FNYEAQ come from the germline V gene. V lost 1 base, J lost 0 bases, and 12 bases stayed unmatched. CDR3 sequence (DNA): TGTGCCAGCAGCTTAGTAGGGGACAGCCCTTCGAGCTCCTACAATGAGCAGTTCTTC. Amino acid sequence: CASSLVGDSPSSSYNEQFF.

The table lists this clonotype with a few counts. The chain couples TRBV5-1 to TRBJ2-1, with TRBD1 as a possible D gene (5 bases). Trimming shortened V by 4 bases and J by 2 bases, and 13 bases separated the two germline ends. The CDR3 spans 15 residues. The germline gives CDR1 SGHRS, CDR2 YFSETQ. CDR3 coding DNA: TGCGCCAGCAGCACGACAGCAAGGACCTACAATGAGCAGTTCTTC. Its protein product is CASSTTARTYNEQFF.

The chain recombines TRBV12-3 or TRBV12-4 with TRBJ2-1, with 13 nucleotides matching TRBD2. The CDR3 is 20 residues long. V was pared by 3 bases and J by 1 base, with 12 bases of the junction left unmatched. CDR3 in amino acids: CASSFPGTSGEQNSYNEQFF. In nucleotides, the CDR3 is TGTGCCAGCAGTTTCCCCGGGACTAGCGGGGAACAAAATTCCTACAATGAGCAGTTCTTC.

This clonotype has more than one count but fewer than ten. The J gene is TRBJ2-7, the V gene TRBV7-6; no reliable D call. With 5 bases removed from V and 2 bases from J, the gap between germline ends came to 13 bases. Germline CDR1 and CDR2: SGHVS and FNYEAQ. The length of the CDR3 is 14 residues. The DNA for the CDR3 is TGTGCCAGCAGCCGCTTCATAGGAGCCTACGAGCAGTACTTC. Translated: CASSRFIGAYEQYF.

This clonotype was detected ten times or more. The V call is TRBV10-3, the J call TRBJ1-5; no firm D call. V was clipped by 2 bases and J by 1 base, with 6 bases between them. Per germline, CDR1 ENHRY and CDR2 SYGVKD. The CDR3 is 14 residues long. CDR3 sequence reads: CAISEKESNQPQHF. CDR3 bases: TGTGCCATCAGTGAGAAAGAGAGCAATCAGCCCCAGCATTTT.

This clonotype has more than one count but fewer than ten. The CDR3 sequence is CASSDYLEGGNTEAFF. CDR3 in DNA: TGTGCCAGCAGTGATTATTTGGAGGGAGGGAACACTGAAGCTTTCTTT. V is TRBV6-6 and J is TRBJ1-1; D is ambiguous. The CDR3 has 16 amino acids. The V end lost 5 bases, the J end lost 1 base, and 17 bases lay between the germline ends. Germline CDR1 MNHNY, CDR2 SVGAGI (reference sequence).

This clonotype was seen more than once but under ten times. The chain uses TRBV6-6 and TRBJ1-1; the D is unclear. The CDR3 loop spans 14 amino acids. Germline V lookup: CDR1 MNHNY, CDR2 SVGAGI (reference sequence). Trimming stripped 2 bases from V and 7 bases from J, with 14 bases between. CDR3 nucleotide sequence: TGTGCCAGCAGTTACAGCGAGAGAAGTATTGAAGCTTTCTTT. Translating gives CASSYSERSIEAFF.

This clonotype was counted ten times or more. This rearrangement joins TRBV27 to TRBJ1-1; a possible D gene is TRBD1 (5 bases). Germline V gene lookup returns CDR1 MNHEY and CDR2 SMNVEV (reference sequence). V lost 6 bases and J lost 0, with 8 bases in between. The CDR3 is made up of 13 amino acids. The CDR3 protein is CASSPTVNTEAFF. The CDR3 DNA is TGTGCCAGCAGCCCGACAGTGAACACTGAAGCTTTCTTT.

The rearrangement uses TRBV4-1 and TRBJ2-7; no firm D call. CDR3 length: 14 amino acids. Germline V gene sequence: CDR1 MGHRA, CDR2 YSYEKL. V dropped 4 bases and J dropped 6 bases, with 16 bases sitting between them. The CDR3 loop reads CASSLRTAGREQYF. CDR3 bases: TGCGCCAGCAGCCTGAGGACCGCCGGACGCGAGCAGTACTTC.

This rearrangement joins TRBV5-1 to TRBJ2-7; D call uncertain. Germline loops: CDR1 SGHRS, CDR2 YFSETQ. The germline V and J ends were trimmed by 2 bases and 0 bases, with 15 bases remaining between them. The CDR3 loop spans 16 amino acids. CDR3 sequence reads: CASSFRPTESSYEQYF. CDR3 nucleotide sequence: TGCGCCAGCAGCTTTCGACCGACCGAAAGCTCCTACGAGCAGTACTTC.

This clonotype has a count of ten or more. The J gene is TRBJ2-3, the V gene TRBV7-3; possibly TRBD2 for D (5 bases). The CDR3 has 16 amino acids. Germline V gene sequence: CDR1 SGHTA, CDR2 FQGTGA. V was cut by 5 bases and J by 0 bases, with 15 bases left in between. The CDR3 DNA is TGTGCCAGCAGCCCCGAGAGAGGGTCTAGCACAGATACGCAGTATTTT. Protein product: CASSPERGSSTDTQYF.

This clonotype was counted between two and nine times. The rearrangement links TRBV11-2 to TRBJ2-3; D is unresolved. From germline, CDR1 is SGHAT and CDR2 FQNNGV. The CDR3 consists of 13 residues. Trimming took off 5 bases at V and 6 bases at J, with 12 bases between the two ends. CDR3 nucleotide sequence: TGTGCCAGCAGCCCTGGGGTTGCGGATACGCAGTATTTT. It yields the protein CASSPGVADTQYF.